Sequencing of this TCR beta chain was carried out in a study of blood T cell repertoires in COVID-19. Study at large: Both acute and convalescent COVID-19 samples were obtained from the United States, Italy and Spain.

Trimming removed 0 bases at V and 3 bases at J, with 15 bases between. The CDR3 length is 17 residues. From germline, CDR1 is LGHNA and CDR2 YSLEER. TCRdb's table, derived via immunoSEQ multiplex PCR, lists solely in-frame clones and lacks some. The top ten clones hold more than 0.95% of a sample with a few hundred thousand clones, around 89% of them seen once. Sequencing was performed on peripheral blood. The source is a woman aged 40 to 50 who had recovered from COVID-19. The chain has TRBV4-3 and TRBJ2-1; D ambiguous. CDR3 in DNA: TGCGCCAGCAGCCAAGACCCCTCGGCGGTCAGCTACAATGAGCAGTTCTTC. As protein: CASSQDPSAVSYNEQFF.